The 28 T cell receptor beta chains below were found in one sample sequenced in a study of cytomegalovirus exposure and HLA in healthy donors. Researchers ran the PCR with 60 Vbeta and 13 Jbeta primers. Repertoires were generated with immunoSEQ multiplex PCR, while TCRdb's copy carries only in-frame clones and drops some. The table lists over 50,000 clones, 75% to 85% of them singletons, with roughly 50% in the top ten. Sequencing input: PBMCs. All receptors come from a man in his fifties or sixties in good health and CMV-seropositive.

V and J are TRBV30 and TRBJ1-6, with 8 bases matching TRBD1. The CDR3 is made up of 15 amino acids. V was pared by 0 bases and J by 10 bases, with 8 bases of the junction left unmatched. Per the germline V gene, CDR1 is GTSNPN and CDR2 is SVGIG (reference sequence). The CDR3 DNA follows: TGTGCCTGGAGTGTATCGGCAGGGACAGGATCACCCCTCCACTTT. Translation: CAWSVSAGTGSPLHF.

The CDR3 sequence is CASSFQGGNTEAFF. DNA of the CDR3: TGTGCCAGCAGTTTCCAGGGGGGGAACACTGAAGCTTTCTTT. The chain couples TRBV6-1 to TRBJ1-1; 7 bases align to TRBD1. Per the germline V gene, CDR1 is MNHNS and CDR2 is SASEGT. V shed 5 bases and J 1 base; nucleotides not matched to a gene: 4. The CDR3 consists of 14 residues.

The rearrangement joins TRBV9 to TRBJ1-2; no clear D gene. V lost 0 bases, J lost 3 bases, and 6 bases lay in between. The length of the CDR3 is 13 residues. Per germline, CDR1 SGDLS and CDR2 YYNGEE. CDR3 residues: CASSVGVDYGYTF. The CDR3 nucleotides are TGTGCCAGCAGCGTAGGAGTAGACTATGGCTACACCTTC. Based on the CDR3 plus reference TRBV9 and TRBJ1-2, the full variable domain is DSGVTQTPKHLITATGQRVTLRCSPRSGDLSVYWYQQSLDQGLQFLIQYYNGEERAKGNILERFSAQQFPDLHSELNLSSLELGDSALYFCASSVGVDYGYTFGSGTRLTVV.

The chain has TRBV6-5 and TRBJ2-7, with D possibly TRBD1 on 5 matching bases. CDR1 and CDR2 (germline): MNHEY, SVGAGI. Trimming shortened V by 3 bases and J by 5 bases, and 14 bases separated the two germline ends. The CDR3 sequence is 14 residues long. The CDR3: CASSYNRQIHEQYF. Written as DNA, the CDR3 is TGTGCCAGCAGTTATAACAGACAGATCCACGAGCAGTACTTC.

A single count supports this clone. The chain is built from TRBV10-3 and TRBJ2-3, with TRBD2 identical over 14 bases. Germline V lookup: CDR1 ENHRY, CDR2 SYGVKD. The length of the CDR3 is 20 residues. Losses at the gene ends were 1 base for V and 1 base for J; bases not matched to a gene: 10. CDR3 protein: CAISEFKGLAGERGTDTQYF. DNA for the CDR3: TGTGCCATCAGTGAGTTTAAGGGACTAGCGGGAGAGAGGGGCACAGATACGCAGTATTTT.

The CDR3 DNA sequence: TGTGCCAGCTCACGAGACGCAGGAAATTCACCCCTCCACTTT. This codes for CASSRDAGNSPLHF. The chain joins TRBV18 to TRBJ1-6; no clear D gene. Trimming removed 4 bases from V and 7 bases from J, with 11 bases in between. The CDR3 is made up of 14 amino acids. Looked up from germline, CDR1 is KGHSH and CDR2 is LQKENI.

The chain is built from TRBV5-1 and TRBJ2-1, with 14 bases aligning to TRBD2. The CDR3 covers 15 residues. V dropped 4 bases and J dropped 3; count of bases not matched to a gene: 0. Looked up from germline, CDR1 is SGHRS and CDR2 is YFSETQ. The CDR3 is CASSGLAGGYNEQFF. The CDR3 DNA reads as TGCGCCAGCAGCGGACTAGCGGGAGGCTACAATGAGCAGTTCTTC.

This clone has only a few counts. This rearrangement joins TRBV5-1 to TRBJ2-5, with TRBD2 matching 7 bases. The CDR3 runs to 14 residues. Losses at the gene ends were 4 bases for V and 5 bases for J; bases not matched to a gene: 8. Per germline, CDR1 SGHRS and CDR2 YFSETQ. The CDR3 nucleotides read TGCGCCAGCAGCGGGGCGGGAGTTGGTGAGACCCAGTACTTC. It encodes CASSGAGVGETQYF.

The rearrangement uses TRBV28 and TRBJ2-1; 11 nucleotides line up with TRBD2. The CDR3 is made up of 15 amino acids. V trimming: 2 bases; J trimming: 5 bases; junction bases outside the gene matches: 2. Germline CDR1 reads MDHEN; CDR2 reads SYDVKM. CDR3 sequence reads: CASSLASGRHNEQFF. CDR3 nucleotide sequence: TGTGCCAGCAGTTTAGCTAGCGGGAGGCACAATGAGCAGTTCTTC.

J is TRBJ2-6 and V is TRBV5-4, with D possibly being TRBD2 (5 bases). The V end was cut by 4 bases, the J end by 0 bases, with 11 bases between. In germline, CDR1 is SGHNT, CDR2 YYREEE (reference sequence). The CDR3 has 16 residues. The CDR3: CASSPPGISGANVLTF. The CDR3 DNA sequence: TGTGCCAGCAGCCCCCCCGGGATCTCTGGGGCCAACGTCCTGACTTTC.

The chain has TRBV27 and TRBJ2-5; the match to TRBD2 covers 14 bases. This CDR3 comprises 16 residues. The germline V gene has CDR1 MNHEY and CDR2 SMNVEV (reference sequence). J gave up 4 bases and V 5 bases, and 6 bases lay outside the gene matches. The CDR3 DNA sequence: TGTGCCAGCAGTCCCAAGGGACTAGCGGGAGCAGAGACCCAGTACTTC. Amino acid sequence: CASSPKGLAGAETQYF.

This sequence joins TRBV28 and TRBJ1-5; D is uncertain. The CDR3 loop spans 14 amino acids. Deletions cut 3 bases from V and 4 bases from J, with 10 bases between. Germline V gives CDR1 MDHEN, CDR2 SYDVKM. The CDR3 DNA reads TGTGCCAGCAGTTTGTCGGGGAATAATCAGCCCCAGCATTTT. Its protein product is CASSLSGNNQPQHF.

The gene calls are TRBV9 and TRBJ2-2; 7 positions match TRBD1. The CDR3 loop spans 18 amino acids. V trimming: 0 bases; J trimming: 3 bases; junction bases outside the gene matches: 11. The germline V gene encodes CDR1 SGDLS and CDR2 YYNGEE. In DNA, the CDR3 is TGTGCCAGCAGCGTAGTCGCCAGGGGGAGTGAATACACCGGGGAGCTGTTTTTT. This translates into CASSVVARGSEYTGELFF.

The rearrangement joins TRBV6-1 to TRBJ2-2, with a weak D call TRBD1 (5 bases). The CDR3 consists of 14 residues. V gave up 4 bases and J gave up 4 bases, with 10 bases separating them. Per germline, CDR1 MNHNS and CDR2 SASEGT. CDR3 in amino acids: CASSVDSFTGELFF. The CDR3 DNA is TGTGCCAGCAGTGTCGACAGTTTCACCGGGGAGCTGTTTTTT.

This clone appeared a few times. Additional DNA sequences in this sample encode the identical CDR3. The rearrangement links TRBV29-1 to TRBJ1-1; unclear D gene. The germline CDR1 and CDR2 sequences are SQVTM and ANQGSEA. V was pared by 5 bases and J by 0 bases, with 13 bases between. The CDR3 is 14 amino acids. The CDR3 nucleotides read TGCAGCGTTTTATCCGGGATACTGAACACTGAAGCTTTCTTT. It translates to CSVLSGILNTEAFF.

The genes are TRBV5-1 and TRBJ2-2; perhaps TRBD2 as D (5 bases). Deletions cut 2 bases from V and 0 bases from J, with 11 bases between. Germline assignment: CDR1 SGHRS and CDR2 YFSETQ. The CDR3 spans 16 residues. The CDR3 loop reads CASSLGSSTNTGELFF. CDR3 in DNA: TGCGCCAGCAGCTTAGGCTCTAGCACGAACACCGGGGAGCTGTTTTTT.

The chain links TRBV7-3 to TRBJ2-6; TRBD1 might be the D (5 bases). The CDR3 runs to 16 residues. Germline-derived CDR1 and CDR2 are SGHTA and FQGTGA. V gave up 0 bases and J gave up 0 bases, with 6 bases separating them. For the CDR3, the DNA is TGTGCCAGCAGCTTAACGGGGCCCTCTGGGGCCAACGTCCTGACTTTC. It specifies CASSLTGPSGANVLTF.

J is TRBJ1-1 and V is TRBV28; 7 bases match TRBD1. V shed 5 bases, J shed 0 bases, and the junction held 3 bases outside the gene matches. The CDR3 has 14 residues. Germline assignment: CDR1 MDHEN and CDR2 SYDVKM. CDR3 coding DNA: TGTGCCAGCAGTATCGGGACAGTGAACACTGAAGCTTTCTTT. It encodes CASSIGTVNTEAFF. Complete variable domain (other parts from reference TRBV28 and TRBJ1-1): DVKVTQSSRYLVKRTGEKVFLECVQDMDHENMFWYRQDPGLGLRLIYFSYDVKMKEKGDIPEGYSVSREKKERFSLILESASTNQTSMYLCASSIGTVNTEAFFGQGTRLTVV.

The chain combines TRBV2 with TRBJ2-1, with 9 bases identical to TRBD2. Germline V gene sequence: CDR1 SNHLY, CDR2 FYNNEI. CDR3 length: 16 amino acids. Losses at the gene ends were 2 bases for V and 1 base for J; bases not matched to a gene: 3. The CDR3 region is CASSEPLAGSYNEQFF. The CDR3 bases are TGTGCCAGCAGTGAACCGCTAGCGGGATCCTACAATGAGCAGTTCTTC.

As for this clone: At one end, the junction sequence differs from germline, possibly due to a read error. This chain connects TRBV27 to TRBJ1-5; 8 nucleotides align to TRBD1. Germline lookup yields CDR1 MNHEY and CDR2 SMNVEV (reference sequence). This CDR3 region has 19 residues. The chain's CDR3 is CASTLSPDRDLYSNQPQHF. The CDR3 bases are TGTGCCAGCACTTTATCCCCGGACAGGGACCTATATAGCAATCAGCCCCAGCATTTT.

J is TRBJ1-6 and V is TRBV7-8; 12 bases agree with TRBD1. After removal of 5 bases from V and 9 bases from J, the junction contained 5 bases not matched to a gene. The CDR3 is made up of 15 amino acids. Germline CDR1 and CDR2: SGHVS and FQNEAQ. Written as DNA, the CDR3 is TGTGCCAGCAGCGTCGGGACAGGGGGCGGTTCACCCCTCCACTTT. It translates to CASSVGTGGGSPLHF. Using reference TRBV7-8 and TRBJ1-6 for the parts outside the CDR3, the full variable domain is GAGVSQSPRYKVAKRGQDVALRCDPISGHVSLFWYQQALGQGPEFLTYFQNEAQLDKSGLPSDRFFAERPEGSVSTLKIQRTQQEDSAVYLCASSVGTGGGSPLHFGNGTRLTVT.

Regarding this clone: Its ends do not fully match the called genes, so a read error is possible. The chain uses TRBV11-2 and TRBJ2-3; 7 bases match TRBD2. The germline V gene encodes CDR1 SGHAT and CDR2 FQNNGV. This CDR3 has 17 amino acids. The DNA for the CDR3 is TGTGTCAGCAGCTACGCTTTGGGGGAGGGCCCGGGAGATACGCAGTATTTT. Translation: CVSSYALGEGPGDTQYF.

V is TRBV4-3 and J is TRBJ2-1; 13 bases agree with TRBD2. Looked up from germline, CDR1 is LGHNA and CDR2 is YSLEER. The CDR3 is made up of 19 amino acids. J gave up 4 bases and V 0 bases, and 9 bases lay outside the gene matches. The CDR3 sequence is CASSQDATSGGLGYNEQFF. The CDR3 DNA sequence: TGCGCCAGCAGCCAAGATGCGACTAGCGGGGGGTTGGGATACAATGAGCAGTTCTTC.

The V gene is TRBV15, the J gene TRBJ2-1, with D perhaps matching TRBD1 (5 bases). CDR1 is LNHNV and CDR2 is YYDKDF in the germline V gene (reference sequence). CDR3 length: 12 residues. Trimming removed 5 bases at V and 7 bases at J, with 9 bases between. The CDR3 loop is CATSLKGNEQFF. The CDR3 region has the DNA TGTGCCACCAGCCTGAAGGGGAATGAGCAGTTCTTC.

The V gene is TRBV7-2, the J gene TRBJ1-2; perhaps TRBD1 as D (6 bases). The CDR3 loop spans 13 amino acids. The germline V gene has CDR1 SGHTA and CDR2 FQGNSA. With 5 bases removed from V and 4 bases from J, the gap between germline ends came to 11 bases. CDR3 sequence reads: CASSLRQVYGYTF. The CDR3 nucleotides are TGTGCCAGCAGCCTGCGACAGGTCTATGGCTACACCTTC.

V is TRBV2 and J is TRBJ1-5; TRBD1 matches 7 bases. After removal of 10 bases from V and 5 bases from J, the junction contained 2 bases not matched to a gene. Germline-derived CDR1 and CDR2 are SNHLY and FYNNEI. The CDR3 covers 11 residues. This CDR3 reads CATGTDQPQHF. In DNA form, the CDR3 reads TGTGCCACCGGGACAGATCAGCCCCAGCATTTT.

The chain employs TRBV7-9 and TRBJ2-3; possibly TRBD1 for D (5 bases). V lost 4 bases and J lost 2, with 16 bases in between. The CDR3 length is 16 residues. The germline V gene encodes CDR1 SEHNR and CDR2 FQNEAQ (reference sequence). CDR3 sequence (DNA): TGTGCCAGCAGCTCAACCCAGGGATCTTCCACAGATACGCAGTATTTT. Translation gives CASSSTQGSSTDTQYF. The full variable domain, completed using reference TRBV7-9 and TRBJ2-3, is DTGVSQNPRHKITKRGQNVTFRCDPISEHNRLYWYRQTLGQGPEFLTYFQNEAQLEKSRLLSDRFSAERPKGSFSTLEIQRTEQGDSAMYLCASSSTQGSSTDTQYFGPGTRLTVL.

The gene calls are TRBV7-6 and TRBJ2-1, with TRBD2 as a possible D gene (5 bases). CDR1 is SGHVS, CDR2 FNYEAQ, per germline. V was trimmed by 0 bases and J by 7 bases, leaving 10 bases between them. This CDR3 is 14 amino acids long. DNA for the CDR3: TGTGCCAGCAGCTTAGCGGGAGAGATGAATGAGCAGTTCTTC. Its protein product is CASSLAGEMNEQFF.